Listed below are T cell receptor beta chains from one sample, sequenced in a study of T cells in Graves' hyperthyroidism and ophthalmopathy. TCRdb fed the multiplex PCR reads into MiXCR, producing one record per CDR3 protein. This sample has roughly 500,000 distinct CDR3 sequences, with roughly 13% found just once. Material for sequencing was blood. The receptor source for this set is a woman in her twenties or thirties with Graves' hyperthyroidism that later progressed to Graves' ophthalmopathy. Both conserved end residues are part of each CDR3. Each record gives: clone size, J gene, D gene, V gene, CDR3 protein, CDR3 DNA. The D gene is left open where the match is weak. Clone sizes are given selectively: once, few, many, or a class where the clone is expanded.

size: many; J: TRBJ2-7; D: NA; V: TRBV6-1; CDR3: CASSQLAGSYEQYF; DNA: TGTGCCAGCAGCCAACTAGCAGGGTCGTACGAGCAGTACTTC
size: many; J: TRBJ2-2; D: NA; V: TRBV11-2; CDR3: CASATSPIERELFF; DNA: TGTGCCAGCGCGACCTCCCCGATCGAAAGGGAGCTGTTTTTT
size: many; J: TRBJ2-5; D: NA; V: TRBV3-1; CDR3: CASSHGGGDGETQYF; DNA: TGTGCCAGCAGCCACGGTGGGGGCGATGGAGAGACCCAGTACTTC
size: many; J: TRBJ2-1; D: TRBD2; V: TRBV24-1; CDR3: CATTPGGTSGSYEQFF; DNA: TGTGCCACCACCCCGGGGGGGACTAGCGGGAGTTATGAGCAGTTCTTC
size: few; J: TRBJ2-1; D: TRBD2; V: TRBV5-4; CDR3: CASSLEGLAGLREQFF; DNA: TGTGCCAGCAGCTTGGAGGGACTAGCGGGATTGAGGGAGCAGTTCTTC
size: many; J: TRBJ2-1; D: TRBD2; V: TRBV15; CDR3: CATSSYQGGRSYNEQFF; DNA: TGTGCCACCAGCAGCTACCAAGGCGGGAGATCCTACAATGAGCAGTTCTTC
size: many; J: TRBJ1-2; D: NA; V: TRBV6-1; CDR3: CAMKGNSNYGYTF; DNA: TGTGCCATGAAGGGAAATAGTAACTATGGCTACACCTTC
size: NA; J: TRBJ2-1; D: NA; V: TRBV9; CDR3: CASSVGTGNEQFF; DNA: TGTGCCAGCAGCGTCGGTACGGGCAATGAGCAGTTCTTC
size: few; J: TRBJ2-5; D: TRBD1; V: TRBV11-3; CDR3: CASSLSWDREETQYF; DNA: TGTGCCAGCAGCCTATCCTGGGACAGGGAAGAGACCCAGTACTTC
size: many; J: TRBJ2-7; D: NA; V: TRBV20-1; CDR3: CSARPESGFEGRVEQYF; DNA: TGCAGTGCTAGACCCGAATCTGGGTTTGAGGGTAGGGTAGAGCAGTACTTC
size: few; J: TRBJ2-7; D: NA; V: TRBV6-2/TRBV6-3; CDR3: CASGPAPSYEQYF; DNA: TGTGCCAGCGGACCAGCTCCTTCCTACGAGCAGTACTTC
size: many; J: TRBJ2-6; D: NA; V: TRBV7-6; CDR3: CASSPDEAGANVLTF; DNA: TGTGCCAGCAGCCCGGATGAGGCGGGGGCCAACGTCCTGACTTTC
size: NA; J: TRBJ1-6; D: TRBD1; V: TRBV19; CDR3: CASSREIQGAANSPLHF; DNA: TGTGCCAGTAGTAGAGAAATACAGGGGGCGGCCAATTCACCCCTCCACTTT
size: many; J: TRBJ1-5; D: TRBD1; V: TRBV12-3/TRBV12-4; CDR3: CASSIRTGLNNQPQHF; DNA: TGTGCCAGCAGTATCCGGACAGGGTTGAACAATCAGCCCCAGCATTTT
size: many; J: TRBJ1-1; D: TRBD1; V: TRBV28; CDR3: CASSKGARDTEAFF; DNA: TGTGCCAGCAGTAAGGGGGCCCGGGACACTGAAGCTTTCTTT
size: many; J: TRBJ2-7; D: TRBD2; V: TRBV7-3; CDR3: CASSLGGSGPSSYEQYF; DNA: TGTGCCAGCAGCTTAGGGGGTAGCGGGCCAAGCTCCTACGAGCAGTACTTC
size: many; J: TRBJ1-3; D: TRBD1; V: TRBV11-2; CDR3: CASSLGTGPGNTIYF; DNA: TGTGCCAGCAGCTTAGGGACAGGCCCTGGAAACACCATATATTTT
size: NA; J: TRBJ2-1; D: NA; V: TRBV9; CDR3: CASSVGRGLHNEQFF; DNA: TGTGCCAGCAGCGTAGGGAGGGGGCTCCACAATGAGCAGTTCTTC
size: many; J: TRBJ2-1; D: NA; V: TRBV5-8; CDR3: CASSGGDRSYNEQFF; DNA: TGTGCCAGCAGCGGAGGTGATCGCTCCTACAATGAGCAGTTCTTC
size: many; J: TRBJ1-2; D: NA; V: TRBV12-3/TRBV12-4; CDR3: CASSLRTGYTF; DNA: TGTGCCAGCAGTTTACGAACTGGCTACACCTTC
size: many; J: TRBJ2-7; D: NA; V: TRBV7-2; CDR3: CASSQTRLDEQYF; DNA: TGTGCCAGCAGCCAGACGCGGCTAGACGAGCAGTACTTC
size: once; J: TRBJ2-1; D: NA; V: TRBV7-2; CDR3: CASSLGPNREGFF; DNA: TGTGCCAGCAGCTTAGGACCTAACCGGGAAGGGTTCTTC
size: many; J: TRBJ1-1; D: NA; V: TRBV5-6; CDR3: CASSLGPNGETEAFF; DNA: TGTGCCAGCAGCTTGGGTCCGAACGGGGAGACTGAAGCTTTCTTT
size: few; J: TRBJ2-7; D: NA; V: TRBV5-1; CDR3: CASSLDLGARGEQYF; DNA: TGCGCCAGCAGCTTGGATCTGGGGGCGCGTGGCGAGCAGTACTTC
size: many; J: TRBJ2-1; D: NA; V: TRBV11-2; CDR3: CASSLDPLNSYNEQFF; DNA: TGTGCCAGCAGCTTAGACCCCCTAAACTCCTACAATGAGCAGTTCTTC
size: many; J: TRBJ2-3; D: TRBD2; V: TRBV10-3; CDR3: CATILGGGADTQYF; DNA: TGTGCCACCATCTTGGGGGGGGGTGCAGATACGCAGTATTTT
size: many; J: TRBJ2-7; D: NA; V: TRBV20-1; CDR3: CSASQAYSYEQYF; DNA: TGCAGTGCTAGCCAGGCCTACTCCTACGAGCAGTACTTC
size: many; J: TRBJ2-5; D: NA; V: TRBV12-3/TRBV12-4; CDR3: CASSLAPMQETQYF; DNA: TGTGCCAGCAGTTTAGCGCCTATGCAAGAGACCCAGTACTTC
size: many; J: TRBJ2-5; D: NA; V: TRBV2; CDR3: CASSERDLETQYF; DNA: TGTGCCAGCAGTGAGCGTGACTTGGAGACCCAGTACTTC
size: many; J: TRBJ2-4; D: NA; V: TRBV11-2; CDR3: CASSLEIAKNIQYF; DNA: TGTGCCAGCAGCCTCGAGATAGCCAAAAACATTCAGTACTTC
size: NA; J: TRBJ2-3; D: TRBD2; V: TRBV5-4; CDR3: CASSPGLVRSTDTQYF; DNA: TGTGCCAGCAGCCCGGGACTAGTAAGGAGCACAGATACGCAGTATTTT
size: many; J: TRBJ1-5; D: NA; V: TRBV18; CDR3: CASSRELQGDGGNQPQHF; DNA: TGTGCCAGCTCACGTGAGCTTCAGGGAGATGGTGGCAATCAGCCCCAGCATTTT
size: many; J: TRBJ1-5; D: TRBD1; V: TRBV19; CDR3: CASSIARGLNQPQHF; DNA: TGTGCCAGTAGTATCGCCAGGGGGCTCAATCAGCCCCAGCATTTT